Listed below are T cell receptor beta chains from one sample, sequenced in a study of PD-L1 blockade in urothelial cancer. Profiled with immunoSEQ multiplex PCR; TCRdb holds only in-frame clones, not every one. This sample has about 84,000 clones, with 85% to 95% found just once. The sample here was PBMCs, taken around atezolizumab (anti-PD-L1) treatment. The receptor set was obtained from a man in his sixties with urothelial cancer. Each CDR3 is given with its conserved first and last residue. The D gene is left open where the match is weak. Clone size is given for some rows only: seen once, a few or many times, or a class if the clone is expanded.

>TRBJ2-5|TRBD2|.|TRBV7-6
TGTGCCAGCAGCATCAGGACTAGCGGGGGTAACGCGGAGACCCAGTACTTC
CASSIRTSGGNAETQYF
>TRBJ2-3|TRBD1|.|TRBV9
TGTGCCAGCAGCGTAGGGGCAGGGGGCTTAACAGATACGCAGTATTTT
CASSVGAGGLTDTQYF
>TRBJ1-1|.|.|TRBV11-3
TGTGCCAGCAGCTTATCGGGGGTGAACACTGAAGCTTTCTTT
CASSLSGVNTEAFF
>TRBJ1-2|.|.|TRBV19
TGTGCCAGTAAGGAGCCTAACTATGGCTACACCTTC
CASKEPNYGYTF
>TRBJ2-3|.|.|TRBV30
TGTGCCTGGTCCCTCACAGGGTCAGGACGCACAGATACGCAGTATTTT
CAWSLTGSGRTDTQYF
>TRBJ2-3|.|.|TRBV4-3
TGCGCCAGCAGCCAAGATTGGCGGGGCCCCTTTAGCACAGATACGCAGTATTTT
CASSQDWRGPFSTDTQYF
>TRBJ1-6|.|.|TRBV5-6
TGTGCCAGCAACGTAGATAATTCACCCCTCCACTTT
CASNVDNSPLHF
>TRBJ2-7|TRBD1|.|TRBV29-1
TGCAGCGTTGTTACAGGGGGAATCTACGAGCAGTACTTC
CSVVTGGIYEQYF
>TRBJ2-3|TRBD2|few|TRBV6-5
TGTGCCAGCAGTTTTGGGGAGGGTACGCAGTATTTT
CASSFGEGTQYF
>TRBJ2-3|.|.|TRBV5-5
TGTGCCAGCAGCTTGGTATTTCGGGAGACAGATACGCAGTATTTT
CASSLVFRETDTQYF
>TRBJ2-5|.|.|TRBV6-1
TGTGCCAGCAGGGCTAGCGCCAAAGAGACCCAGTACTTC
CASRASAKETQYF